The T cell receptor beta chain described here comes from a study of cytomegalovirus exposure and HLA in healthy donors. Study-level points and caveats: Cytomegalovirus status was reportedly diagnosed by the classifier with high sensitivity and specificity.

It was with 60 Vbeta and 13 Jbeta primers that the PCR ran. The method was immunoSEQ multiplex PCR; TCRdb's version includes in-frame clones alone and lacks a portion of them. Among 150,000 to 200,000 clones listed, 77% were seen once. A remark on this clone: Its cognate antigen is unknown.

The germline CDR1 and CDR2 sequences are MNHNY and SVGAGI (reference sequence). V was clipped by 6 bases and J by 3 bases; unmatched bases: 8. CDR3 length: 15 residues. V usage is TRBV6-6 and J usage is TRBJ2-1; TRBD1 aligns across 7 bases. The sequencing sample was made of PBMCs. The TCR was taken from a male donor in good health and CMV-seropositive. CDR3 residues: CASRDRDSFYNEQFF. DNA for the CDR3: TGTGCCAGCAGGGACCGGGACAGCTTCTACAATGAGCAGTTCTTC.